This record concerns one T cell receptor (beta chain) sequence. As processed by the authors: Estimates of nucleated cell counts were drawn from the amplification of reference gene primers. TCRdb's table, derived via immunoSEQ multiplex PCR, lists solely in-frame clones and lacks some. V, J and clone size are taken as reported in that table, and D and trimming were inferred from the DNA itself. Among some 80,000 clones listed, 84% were seen once. Germline CDR1 is SGHNT and CDR2 is YYREEE (reference sequence). The trim removed 4 bases at V and 2 bases at J, leaving 6 bases unmatched. The CDR3 has 15 residues. This sample was taken from a study of blood T cell repertoires in COVID-19. The overall study: Acute and convalescent COVID-19 specimens originated in the United States, Italy and Spain. Sources were T cells, B-cell-depleted T cells, or PBMCs; the material itself was cDNA or gDNA.

This receptor was taken from a man aged 50 or older with acute or convalescent COVID-19. This chain links TRBV5-4 with TRBJ2-7; TRBD2 agrees at 10 bases. Material for sequencing was peripheral blood. The CDR3 nucleotides are TGTGCCAGCAGCGCGCGGACTAGCGGCACCTACGAGCAGTACTTC. It translates to CASSARTSGTYEQYF.